The entry below gives a single T cell receptor (delta chain) sequence along with its context. TCRdb reanalysed the reads with CATT. The profile shows more than 5,000 delta-chain clones, around 3% of them singletons. The data belong to a study of gamma-delta chains in newborns, infants, children. Turning to the study itself: Innate gammadelta T cells reportedly expand polyclonally right after birth, driven by microbial exposure, per the title.

The CDR3 runs 16 residues. The germline CDR1 and CDR2 sequences are GEAIGNYY and EKD. V dropped 0 bases and J dropped 1 base, with 11 bases sitting between them. Sequenced: blood. This sequence joins TRDV2 and TRDJ2, with D tentatively TRDD3 (6 bases). This clonotype was sampled from a child who was a newborn, infant or young child, either healthy, febrile or measles-vaccinated (not recorded which). DNA for the CDR3: TGTGCCTGTGACACCGTAGGGATAGATTTGACAGCACAACTCTTCTTT. It translates to CACDTVGIDLTAQLFF.